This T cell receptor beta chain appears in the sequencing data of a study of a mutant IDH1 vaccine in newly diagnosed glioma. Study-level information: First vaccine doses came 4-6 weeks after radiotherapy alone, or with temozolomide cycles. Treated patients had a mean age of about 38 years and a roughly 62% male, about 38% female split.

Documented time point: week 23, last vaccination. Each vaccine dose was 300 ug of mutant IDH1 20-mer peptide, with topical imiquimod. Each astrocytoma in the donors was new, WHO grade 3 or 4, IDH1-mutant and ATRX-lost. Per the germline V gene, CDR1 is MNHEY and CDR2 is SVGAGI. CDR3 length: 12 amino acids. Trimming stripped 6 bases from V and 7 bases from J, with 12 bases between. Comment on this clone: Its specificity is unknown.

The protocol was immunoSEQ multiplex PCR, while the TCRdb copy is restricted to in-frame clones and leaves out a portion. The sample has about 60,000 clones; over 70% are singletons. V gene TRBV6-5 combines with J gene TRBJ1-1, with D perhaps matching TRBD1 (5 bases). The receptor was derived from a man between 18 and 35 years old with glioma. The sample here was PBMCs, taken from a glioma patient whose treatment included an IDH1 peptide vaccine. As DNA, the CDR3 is TGTGCCAGCAGACCGACAGACCATGAAGCTTTCTTT. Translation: CASRPTDHEAFF.